This record concerns one TCR beta chain sequence. Its specificity is not known. The data stem from a study of CD8+ T cells in alopecia areata. Broader study findings: Scalp clonality decreased significantly with tofacitinib, and so did expanded CD8+ clones among the top 100.

Treatment given: oral pan-JAK inhibitor, 5-10 mg twice daily. Germline V CDR1 and CDR2: GTSNPN, SVGIG (reference sequence). The CDR3 covers 16 residues. V lost 3 bases, J lost 8 bases, and 25 bases lay in between. Following RNA extraction, reverse transcription yielded cDNA that acted as the sequencing template. The protocol was immunoSEQ multiplex PCR, while the TCRdb copy is restricted to in-frame clones and leaves out a portion. This table holds about 190,000 clones, around 50% found once. This chain uses TRBV30 with TRBJ1-2; D is unresolved. The sequence derives from a human donor with alopecia areata. The source was CD8+ T cells sorted from blood, collected at week 24, from a patient treated with tofacitinib. The CDR3 nucleotides are TGTGCCTGGAGCCCCTTGAGTCCAGGCCCCATTGGAGGCTACACCTTC. It translates to CAWSPLSPGPIGGYTF.